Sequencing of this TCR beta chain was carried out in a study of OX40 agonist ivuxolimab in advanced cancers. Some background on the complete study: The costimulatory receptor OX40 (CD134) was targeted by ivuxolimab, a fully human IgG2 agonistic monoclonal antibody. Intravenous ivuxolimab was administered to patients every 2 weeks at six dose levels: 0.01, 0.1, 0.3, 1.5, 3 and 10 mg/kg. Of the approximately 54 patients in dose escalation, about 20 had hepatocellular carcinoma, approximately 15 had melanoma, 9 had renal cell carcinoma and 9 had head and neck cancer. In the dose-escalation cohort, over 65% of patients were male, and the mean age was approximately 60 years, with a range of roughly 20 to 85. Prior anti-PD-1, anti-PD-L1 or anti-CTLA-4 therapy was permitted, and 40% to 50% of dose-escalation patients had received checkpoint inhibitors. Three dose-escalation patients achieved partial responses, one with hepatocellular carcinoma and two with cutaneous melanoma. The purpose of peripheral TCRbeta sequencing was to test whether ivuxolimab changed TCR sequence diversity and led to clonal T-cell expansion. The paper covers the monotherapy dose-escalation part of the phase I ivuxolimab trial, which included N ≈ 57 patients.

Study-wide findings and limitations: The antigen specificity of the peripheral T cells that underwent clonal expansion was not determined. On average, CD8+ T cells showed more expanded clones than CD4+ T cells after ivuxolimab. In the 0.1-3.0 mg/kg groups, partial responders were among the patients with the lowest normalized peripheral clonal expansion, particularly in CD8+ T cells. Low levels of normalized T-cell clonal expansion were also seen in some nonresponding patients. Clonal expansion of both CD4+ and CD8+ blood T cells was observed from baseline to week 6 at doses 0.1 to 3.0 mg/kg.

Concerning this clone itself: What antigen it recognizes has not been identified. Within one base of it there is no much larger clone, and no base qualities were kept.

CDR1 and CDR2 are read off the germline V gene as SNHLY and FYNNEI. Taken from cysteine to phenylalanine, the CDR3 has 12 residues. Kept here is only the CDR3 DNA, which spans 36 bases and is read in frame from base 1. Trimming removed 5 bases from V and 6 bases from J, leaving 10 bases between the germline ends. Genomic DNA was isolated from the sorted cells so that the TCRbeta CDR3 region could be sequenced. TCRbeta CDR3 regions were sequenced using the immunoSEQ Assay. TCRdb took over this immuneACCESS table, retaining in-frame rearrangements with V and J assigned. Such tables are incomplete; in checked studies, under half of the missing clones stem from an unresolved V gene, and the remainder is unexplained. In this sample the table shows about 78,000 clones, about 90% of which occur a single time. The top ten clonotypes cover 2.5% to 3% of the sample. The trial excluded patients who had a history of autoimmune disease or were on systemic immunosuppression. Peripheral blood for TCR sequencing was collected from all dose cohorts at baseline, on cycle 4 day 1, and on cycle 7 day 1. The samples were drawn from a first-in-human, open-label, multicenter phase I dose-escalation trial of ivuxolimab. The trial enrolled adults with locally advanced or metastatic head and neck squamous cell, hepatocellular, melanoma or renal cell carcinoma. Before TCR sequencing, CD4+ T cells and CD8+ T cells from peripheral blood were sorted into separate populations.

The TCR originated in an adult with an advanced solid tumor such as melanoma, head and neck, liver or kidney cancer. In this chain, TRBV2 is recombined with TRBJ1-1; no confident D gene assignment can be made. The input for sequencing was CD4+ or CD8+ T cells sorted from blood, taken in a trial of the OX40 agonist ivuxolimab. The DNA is TGTGCCAGCAGTAGGTTAGCGGCTGAAGCTTTCTTT. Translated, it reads CASSRLAAEAFF.